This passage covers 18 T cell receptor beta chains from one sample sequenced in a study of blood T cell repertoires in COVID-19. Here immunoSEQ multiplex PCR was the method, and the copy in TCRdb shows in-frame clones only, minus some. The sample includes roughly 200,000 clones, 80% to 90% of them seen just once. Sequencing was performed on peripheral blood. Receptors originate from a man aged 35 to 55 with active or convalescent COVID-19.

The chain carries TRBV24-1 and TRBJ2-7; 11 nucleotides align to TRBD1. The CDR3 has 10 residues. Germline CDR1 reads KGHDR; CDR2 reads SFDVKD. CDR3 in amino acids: CTGQGDEQYF. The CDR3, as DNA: TGTACGGGACAGGGGGACGAGCAGTACTTC.

CDR3: CASRRRVSASQETQYF. CDR3 DNA sequence: TGCGCCAGCAGGAGGCGGGTGTCCGCTTCCCAAGAGACCCAGTACTTC. The J gene is TRBJ2-5, the V gene TRBV10-2; D possibly corresponds to TRBD2 (5 bases). V lost 6 bases to trimming and J lost 1 base, with 18 bases between them. CDR3 length: 16 amino acids. Germline V gene lookup returns CDR1 WSHSY and CDR2 SAAADI.

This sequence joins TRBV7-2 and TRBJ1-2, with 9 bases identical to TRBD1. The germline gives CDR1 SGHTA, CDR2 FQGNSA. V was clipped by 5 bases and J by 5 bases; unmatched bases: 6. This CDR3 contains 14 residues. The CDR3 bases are TGTGCCAGCAGCCTAACAGGGGGCGGATATGGCTACACCTTC. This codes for CASSLTGGGYGYTF.

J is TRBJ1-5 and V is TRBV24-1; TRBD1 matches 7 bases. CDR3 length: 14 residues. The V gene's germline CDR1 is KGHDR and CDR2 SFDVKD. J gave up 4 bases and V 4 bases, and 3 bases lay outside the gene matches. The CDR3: CATSDWDSNQPQHF. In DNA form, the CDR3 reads TGTGCCACCAGTGACTGGGACAGTAATCAGCCCCAGCATTTT.

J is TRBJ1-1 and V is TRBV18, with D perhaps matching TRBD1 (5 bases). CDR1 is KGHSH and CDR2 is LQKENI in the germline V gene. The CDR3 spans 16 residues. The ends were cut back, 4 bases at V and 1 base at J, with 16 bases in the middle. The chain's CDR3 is CASSLYRQSPNTEAFF. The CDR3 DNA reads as TGTGCCAGCTCACTCTATCGACAGTCACCGAACACTGAAGCTTTCTTT. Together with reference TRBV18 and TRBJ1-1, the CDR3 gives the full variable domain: NAGVMQNPRHLVRRRGQEARLRCSPMKGHSHVYWYRQLPEEGLKFMVYLQKENIIDESGMPKERFSAEFPKEGPSILRIQQVVRGDSAAYFCASSLYRQSPNTEAFFGQGTRLTVV.

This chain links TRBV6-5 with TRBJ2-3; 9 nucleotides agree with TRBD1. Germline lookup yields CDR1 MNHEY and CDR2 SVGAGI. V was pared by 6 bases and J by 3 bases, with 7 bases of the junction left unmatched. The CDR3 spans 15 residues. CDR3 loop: CASSITGGRTDTQYF. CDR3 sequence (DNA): TGTGCCAGCAGCATTACAGGGGGCAGGACAGATACGCAGTATTTT.

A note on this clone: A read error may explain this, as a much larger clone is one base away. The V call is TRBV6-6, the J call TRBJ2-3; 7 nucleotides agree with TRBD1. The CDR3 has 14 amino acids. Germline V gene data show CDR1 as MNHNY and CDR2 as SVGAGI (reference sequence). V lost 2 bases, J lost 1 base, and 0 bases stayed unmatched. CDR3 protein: CASSYDRGTDTQYF. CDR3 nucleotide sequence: TGTGCCAGCAGTTACGACAGGGGCACAGATACGCAGTATTTT.

The DNA for the CDR3 is TGTGCCAGCAGCTTAGATAATCAGGGGGCCCGGGAGACCCAGTACTTC. This translates into CASSLDNQGARETQYF. The chain employs TRBV11-2 and TRBJ2-5, with 8 bases matching TRBD1. Losses at the gene ends were 0 bases for V and 5 bases for J; bases not matched to a gene: 8. The germline V gene has CDR1 SGHAT and CDR2 FQNNGV. The CDR3 loop spans 16 amino acids.

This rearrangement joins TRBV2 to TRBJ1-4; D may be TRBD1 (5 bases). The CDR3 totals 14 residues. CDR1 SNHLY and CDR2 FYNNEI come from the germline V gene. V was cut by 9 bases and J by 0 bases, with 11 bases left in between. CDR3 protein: CASHLGATNEKLFF. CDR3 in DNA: TGTGCCAGTCATTTAGGGGCAACTAATGAAAAACTGTTTTTT.

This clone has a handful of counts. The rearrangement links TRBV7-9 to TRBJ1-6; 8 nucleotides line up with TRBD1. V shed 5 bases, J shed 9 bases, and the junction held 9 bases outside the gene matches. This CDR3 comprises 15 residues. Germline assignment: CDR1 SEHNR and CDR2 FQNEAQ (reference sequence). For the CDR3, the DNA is TGTGCCAGCAGCGTTGCAGGGGGCTTTGTTTCACCCCTCCACTTT. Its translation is CASSVAGGFVSPLHF.

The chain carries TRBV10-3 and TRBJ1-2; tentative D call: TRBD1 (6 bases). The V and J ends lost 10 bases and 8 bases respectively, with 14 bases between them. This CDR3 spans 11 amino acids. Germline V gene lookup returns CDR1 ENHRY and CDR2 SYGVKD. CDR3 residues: CATSPGEGYTF. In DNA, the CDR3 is TGTGCCACCAGCCCAGGGGAAGGCTACACCTTC.

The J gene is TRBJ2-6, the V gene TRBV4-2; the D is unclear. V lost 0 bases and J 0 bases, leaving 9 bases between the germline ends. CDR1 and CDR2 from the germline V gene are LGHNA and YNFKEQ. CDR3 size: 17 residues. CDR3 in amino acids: CASSQDRVYSGANVLTF. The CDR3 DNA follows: TGTGCCAGCAGCCAAGATAGAGTGTACTCTGGGGCCAACGTCCTGACTTTC.

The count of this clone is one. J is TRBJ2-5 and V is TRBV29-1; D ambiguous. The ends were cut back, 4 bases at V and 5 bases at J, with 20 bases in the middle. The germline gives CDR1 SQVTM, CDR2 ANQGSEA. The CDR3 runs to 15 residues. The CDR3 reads CSVARQPQVMETQYF. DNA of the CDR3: TGCAGCGTTGCCCGCCAGCCTCAGGTCATGGAGACCCAGTACTTC.

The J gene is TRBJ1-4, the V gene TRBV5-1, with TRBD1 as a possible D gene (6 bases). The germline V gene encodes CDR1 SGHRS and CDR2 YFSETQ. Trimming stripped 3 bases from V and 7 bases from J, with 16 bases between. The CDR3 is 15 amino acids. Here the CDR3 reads CASSWGDTGGEKLFF. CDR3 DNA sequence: TGCGCCAGCAGCTGGGGGGACACGGGAGGTGAAAAACTGTTTTTT. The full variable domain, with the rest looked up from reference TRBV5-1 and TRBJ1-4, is KAGVTQTPRYLIKTRGQQVTLSCSPISGHRSVSWYQQTPGQGLQFLFEYFSETQRNKGNFPGRFSGRQFSNSRSEMNVSTLELGDSALYLCASSWGDTGGEKLFFGSGTQLSVL.

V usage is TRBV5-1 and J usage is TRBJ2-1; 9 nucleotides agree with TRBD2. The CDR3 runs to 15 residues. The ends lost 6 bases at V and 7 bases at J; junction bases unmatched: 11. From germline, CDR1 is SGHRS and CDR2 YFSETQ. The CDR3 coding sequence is TGCGCCAGCACCCAGGAAGCGGGGGGTACTAATGAGCAGTTCTTC. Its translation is CASTQEAGGTNEQFF.

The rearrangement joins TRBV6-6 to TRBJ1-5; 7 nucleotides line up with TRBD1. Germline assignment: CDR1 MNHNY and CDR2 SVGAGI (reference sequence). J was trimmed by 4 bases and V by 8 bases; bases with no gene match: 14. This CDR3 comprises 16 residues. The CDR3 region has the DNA TGTGCCAGCGGAGGGGGGCGACAGGGCGGGAATCAGCCCCAGCATTTT. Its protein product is CASGGGRQGGNQPQHF.

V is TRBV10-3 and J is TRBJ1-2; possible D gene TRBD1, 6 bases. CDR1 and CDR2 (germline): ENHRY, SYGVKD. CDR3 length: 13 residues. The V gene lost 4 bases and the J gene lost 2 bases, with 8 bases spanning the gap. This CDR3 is CAISADSNYGYTF. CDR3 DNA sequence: TGTGCCATCAGTGCGGACAGCAACTATGGCTACACCTTC.

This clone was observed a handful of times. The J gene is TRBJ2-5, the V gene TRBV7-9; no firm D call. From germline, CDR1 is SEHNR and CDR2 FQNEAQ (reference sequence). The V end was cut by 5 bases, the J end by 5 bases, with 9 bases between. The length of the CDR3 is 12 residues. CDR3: CASSPATETQYF. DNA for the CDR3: TGTGCCAGCAGCCCAGCGACGGAGACCCAGTACTTC.